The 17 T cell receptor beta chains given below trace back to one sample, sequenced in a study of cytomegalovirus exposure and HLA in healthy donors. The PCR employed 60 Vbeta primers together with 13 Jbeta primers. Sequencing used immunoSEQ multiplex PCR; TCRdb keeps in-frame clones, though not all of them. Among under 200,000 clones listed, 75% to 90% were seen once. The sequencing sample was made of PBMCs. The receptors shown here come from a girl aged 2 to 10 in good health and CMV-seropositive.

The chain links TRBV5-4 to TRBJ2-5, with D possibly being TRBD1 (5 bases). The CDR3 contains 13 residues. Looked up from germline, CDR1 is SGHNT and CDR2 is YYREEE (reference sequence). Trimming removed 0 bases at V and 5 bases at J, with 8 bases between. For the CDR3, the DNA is TGTGCCAGCAGCTTGGGGACACCCGAGACCCAGTACTTC. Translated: CASSLGTPETQYF.

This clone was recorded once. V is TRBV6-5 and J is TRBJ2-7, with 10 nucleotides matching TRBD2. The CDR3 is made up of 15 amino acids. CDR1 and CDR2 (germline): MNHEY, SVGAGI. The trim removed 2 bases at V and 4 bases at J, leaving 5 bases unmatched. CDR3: CASSYHSGRSYEQYF. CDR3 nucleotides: TGTGCCAGCAGTTACCATAGCGGGAGGAGTTACGAGCAGTACTTC.

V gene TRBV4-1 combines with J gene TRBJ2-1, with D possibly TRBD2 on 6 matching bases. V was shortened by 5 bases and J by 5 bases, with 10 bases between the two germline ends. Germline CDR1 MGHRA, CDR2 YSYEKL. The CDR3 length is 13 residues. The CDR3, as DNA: TGCGCCAGCAGCACCCGGACTAACAATGAGCAGTTCTTC. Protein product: CASSTRTNNEQFF.

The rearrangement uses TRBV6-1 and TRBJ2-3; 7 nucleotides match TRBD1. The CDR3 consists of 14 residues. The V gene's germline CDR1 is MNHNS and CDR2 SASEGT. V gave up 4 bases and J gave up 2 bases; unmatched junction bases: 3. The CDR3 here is CASSGQGITDTQYF. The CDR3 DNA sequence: TGTGCCAGCAGTGGACAGGGAATCACAGATACGCAGTATTTT.

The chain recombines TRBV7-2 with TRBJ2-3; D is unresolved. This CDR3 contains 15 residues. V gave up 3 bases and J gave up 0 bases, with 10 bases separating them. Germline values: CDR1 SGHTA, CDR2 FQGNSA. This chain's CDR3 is CASSLAPGSTDTQYF. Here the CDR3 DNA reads TGTGCCAGCAGCTTGGCTCCCGGGAGCACAGATACGCAGTATTTT. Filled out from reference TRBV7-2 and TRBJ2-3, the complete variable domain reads GAGVSQSPSNKVTEKGKDVELRCDPISGHTALYWYRQSLGQGLEFLIYFQGNSAPDKSGLPSDRFSAERTGGSVSTLTIQRTQQEDSAVYLCASSLAPGSTDTQYFGPGTRLTVL.

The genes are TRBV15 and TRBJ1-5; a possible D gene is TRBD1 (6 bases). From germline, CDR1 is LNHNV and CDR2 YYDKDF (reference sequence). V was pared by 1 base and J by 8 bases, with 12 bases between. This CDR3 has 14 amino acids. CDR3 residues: CATSRGLPGEPQHF. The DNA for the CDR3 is TGTGCCACCAGCAGAGGCCTACCAGGGGAGCCCCAGCATTTT.

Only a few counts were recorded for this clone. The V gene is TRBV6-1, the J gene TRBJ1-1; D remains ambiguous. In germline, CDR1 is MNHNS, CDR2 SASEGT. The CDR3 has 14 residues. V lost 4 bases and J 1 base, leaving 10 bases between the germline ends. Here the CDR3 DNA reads TGTGCCAGCAGTGTTGCTACAGCGAACACTGAAGCTTTCTTT. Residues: CASSVATANTEAFF.

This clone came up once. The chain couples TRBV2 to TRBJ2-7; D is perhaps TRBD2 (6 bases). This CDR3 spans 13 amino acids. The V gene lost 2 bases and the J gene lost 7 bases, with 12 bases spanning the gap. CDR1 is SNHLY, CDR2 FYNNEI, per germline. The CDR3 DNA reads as TGTGCCAGCAGTGAACTCCCGGAGGGGGAGCAGTACTTC. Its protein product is CASSELPEGEQYF.

The chain's CDR3 is CASSLGGRDTEAFF. The CDR3 DNA sequence: TGTGCCAGCAGCTTGGGTGGCAGGGACACTGAAGCTTTCTTT. This chain links TRBV5-4 with TRBJ1-1; tentatively, D is TRBD1 (5 bases). The CDR3 sequence is 14 residues long. Germline CDR1 reads SGHNT; CDR2 reads YYREEE (reference sequence). V lost 0 bases and J 3 bases, leaving 9 bases between the germline ends. Based on the CDR3 plus reference TRBV5-4 and TRBJ1-1, the full variable domain is ETGVTQSPTHLIKTRGQQVTLRCSSQSGHNTVSWYQQALGQGPQFIFQYYREEENGRGNFPPRFSGLQFPNYSSELNVNALELDDSALYLCASSLGGRDTEAFFGQGTRLTVV.

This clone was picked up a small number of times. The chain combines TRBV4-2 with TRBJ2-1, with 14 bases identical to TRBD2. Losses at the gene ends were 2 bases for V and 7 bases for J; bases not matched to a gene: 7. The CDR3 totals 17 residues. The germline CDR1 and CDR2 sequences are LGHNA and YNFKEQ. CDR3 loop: CASSQRSGTSGSNEQFF. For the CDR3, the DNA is TGTGCCAGCAGCCAAAGATCCGGGACTAGCGGGAGTAATGAGCAGTTCTTC.

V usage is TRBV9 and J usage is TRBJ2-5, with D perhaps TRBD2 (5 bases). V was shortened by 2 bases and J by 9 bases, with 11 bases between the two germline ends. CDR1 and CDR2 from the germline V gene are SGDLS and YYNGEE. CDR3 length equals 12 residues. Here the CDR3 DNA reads TGTGCCAGCAGCGTCGATGCGGGCCCCCAGTACTTC. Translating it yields CASSVDAGPQYF. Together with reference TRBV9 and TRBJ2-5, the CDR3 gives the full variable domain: DSGVTQTPKHLITATGQRVTLRCSPRSGDLSVYWYQQSLDQGLQFLIQYYNGEERAKGNILERFSAQQFPDLHSELNLSSLELGDSALYFCASSVDAGPQYFGPGTRLLVL.

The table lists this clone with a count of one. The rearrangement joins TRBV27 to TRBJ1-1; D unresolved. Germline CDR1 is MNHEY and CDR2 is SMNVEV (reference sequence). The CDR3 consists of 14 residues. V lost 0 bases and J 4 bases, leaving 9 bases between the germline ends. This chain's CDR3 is CASSLSPLGTEAFF. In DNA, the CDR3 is TGTGCCAGCAGTTTATCACCCCTCGGCACTGAAGCTTTCTTT.

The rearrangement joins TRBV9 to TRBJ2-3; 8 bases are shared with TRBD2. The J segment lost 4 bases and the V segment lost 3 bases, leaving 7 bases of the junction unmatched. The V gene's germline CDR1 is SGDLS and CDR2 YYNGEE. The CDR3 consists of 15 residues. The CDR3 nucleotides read TGTGCCAGCAGCGGGCGGGAGGTCAGGGCAGATACGCAGTATTTT. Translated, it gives CASSGREVRADTQYF.

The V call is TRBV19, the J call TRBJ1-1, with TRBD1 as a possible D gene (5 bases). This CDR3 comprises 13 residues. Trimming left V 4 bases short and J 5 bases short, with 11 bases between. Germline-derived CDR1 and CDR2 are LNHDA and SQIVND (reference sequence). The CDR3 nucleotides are TGTGCCAGTAGTAAGGGGTCGAGGACTGAAGCTTTCTTT. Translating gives CASSKGSRTEAFF. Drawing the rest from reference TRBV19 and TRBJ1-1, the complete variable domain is DGGITQSPKYLFRKEGQNVTLSCEQNLNHDAMYWYRQDPGQGLRLIYYSQIVNDFQKGDIAEGYSVSREKKESFPLTVTSAQKNPTAFYLCASSKGSRTEAFFGQGTRLTVV.

The CDR3 sequence: CASSIDGLRGNTIYF. The CDR3 coding sequence is TGTGCCAGTAGTATAGATGGACTCCGCGGAAACACCATATATTTT. This chain links TRBV19 with TRBJ1-3; no reliable D call. The CDR3 totals 15 residues. Germline CDR1 reads LNHDA; CDR2 reads SQIVND (reference sequence). V was clipped by 0 bases and J by 4 bases, with 10 bases between them.

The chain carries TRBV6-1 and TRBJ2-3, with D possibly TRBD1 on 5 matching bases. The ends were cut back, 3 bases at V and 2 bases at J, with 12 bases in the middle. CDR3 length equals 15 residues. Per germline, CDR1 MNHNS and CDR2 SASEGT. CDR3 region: CASSESIGATDTQYF. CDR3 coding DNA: TGTGCCAGCAGTGAGAGCATAGGGGCCACAGATACGCAGTATTTT.

CDR3 sequence: CASSGGRAGGIDEQFF. CDR3 coding DNA: TGTGCCAGCAGCGGGGGGAGAGCGGGAGGGATAGATGAGCAGTTCTTC. The chain links TRBV6-6 to TRBJ2-1, with 10 bases fitting TRBD2. The CDR3 is 16 residues long. Germline values: CDR1 MNHNY, CDR2 SVGAGI (reference sequence). With V trimmed by 6 bases and J by 8 bases, 13 bases remained unmatched.